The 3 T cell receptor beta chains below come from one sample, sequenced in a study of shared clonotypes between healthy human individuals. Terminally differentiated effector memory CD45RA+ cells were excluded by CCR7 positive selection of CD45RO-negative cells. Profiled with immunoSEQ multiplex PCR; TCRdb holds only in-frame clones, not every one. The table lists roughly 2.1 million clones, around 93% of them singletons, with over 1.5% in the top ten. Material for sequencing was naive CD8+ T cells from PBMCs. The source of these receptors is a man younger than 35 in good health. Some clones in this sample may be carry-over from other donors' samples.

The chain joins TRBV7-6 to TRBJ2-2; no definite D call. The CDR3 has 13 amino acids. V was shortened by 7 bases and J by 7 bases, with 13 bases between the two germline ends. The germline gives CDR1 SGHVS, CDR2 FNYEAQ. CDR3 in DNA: TGTGCCAGCAAGCGTTCCTCAGGCGGGGAGCTGTTTTTT. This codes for CASKRSSGGELFF.

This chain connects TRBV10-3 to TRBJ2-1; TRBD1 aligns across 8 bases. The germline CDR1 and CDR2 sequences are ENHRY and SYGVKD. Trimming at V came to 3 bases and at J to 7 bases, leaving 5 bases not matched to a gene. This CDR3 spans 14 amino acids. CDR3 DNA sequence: TGTGCCATCAGTGACAGGACAGGGAGGAATGAGCAGTTCTTC. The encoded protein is CAISDRTGRNEQFF.

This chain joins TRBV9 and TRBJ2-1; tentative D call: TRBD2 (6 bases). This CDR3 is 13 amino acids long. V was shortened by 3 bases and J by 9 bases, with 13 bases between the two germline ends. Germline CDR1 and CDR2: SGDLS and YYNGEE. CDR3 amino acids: CASSATSLGEQFF. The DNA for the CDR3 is TGTGCCAGCAGCGCGACTAGTCTCGGTGAGCAGTTCTTC. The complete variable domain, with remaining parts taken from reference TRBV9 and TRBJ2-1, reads DSGVTQTPKHLITATGQRVTLRCSPRSGDLSVYWYQQSLDQGLQFLIQYYNGEERAKGNILERFSAQQFPDLHSELNLSSLELGDSALYFCASSATSLGEQFFGPGTRLTVL.